These 8 T cell receptor beta chains were all obtained from the same sample, sequenced in a study of blood T cell repertoires in COVID-19. Some clones are missing from TCRdb's copy, which holds only in-frame ones; the method was immunoSEQ multiplex PCR. The sample lists around 79,000 clones, 80% to 90% occurring once. Sequencing was performed on peripheral blood. These receptors all come from a man between 65 and 85 years old with active or convalescent COVID-19.

The CDR3 loop is CASSKAGQGSYEQYF. For the CDR3, the DNA is TGTGCCAGTAGTAAGGCGGGACAGGGCAGCTACGAGCAGTACTTC. The J gene is TRBJ2-7, the V gene TRBV19; 9 nucleotides agree with TRBD1. The V segment lost 4 bases and the J segment 3 bases; nucleotides outside the gene matches: 7. Germline V gene sequence: CDR1 LNHDA, CDR2 SQIVND (reference sequence). The CDR3 sequence is 15 residues long.

V is TRBV7-9 and J is TRBJ1-3; possibly TRBD1 for D (5 bases). Germline CDR1 SEHNR, CDR2 FQNEAQ (reference sequence). CDR3 length: 13 residues. With 0 bases removed from V and 8 bases from J, the gap between germline ends came to 8 bases. In DNA, the CDR3 is TGTGCCAGCAGCTTAGCAGGGGTGGACACCATATATTTT. It specifies CASSLAGVDTIYF.

The chain links TRBV6-2 or TRBV6-3 to TRBJ1-1; D might be TRBD1 (6 bases). Germline loops: CDR1 MNHEY, CDR2 SVGEGT. The CDR3 consists of 14 residues. Between the trimmed V and J ends, which lost 6 bases and 1 base, there was a span of 12 bases. DNA of the CDR3: TGTGCCAGCAGCCTAGGGGGGGGGAACACTGAAGCTTTCTTT. Its protein product is CASSLGGGNTEAFF.

The chain is built from TRBV7-3 and TRBJ2-2; 7 positions match TRBD2. V shed 0 bases and J 10 bases; nucleotides not matched to a gene: 11. This CDR3 is 16 amino acids long. Germline CDR1 is SGHTA and CDR2 is FQGTGA. CDR3 amino acids: CASSLTFRGENEELFF. Written as DNA, the CDR3 is TGTGCCAGCAGCTTAACTTTCCGGGGGGAGAATGAGGAGCTGTTTTTT.

The rearrangement uses TRBV4-1 and TRBJ2-2, with 11 bases that match TRBD2. The length of the CDR3 is 17 residues. Germline CDR1 MGHRA, CDR2 YSYEKL. The ends lost 5 bases at V and 2 bases at J; junction bases unmatched: 7. The CDR3 loop reads CASSGFSGRANTGELFF. The CDR3 nucleotides read TGCGCCAGCAGCGGGTTTAGCGGGAGGGCCAACACCGGGGAGCTGTTTTTT.

V is TRBV2 and J is TRBJ1-5; 10 bases match TRBD1. V trimming: 6 bases; J trimming: 3 bases; junction bases outside the gene matches: 2. The CDR3 spans 14 residues. Germline assignment: CDR1 SNHLY and CDR2 FYNNEI. The CDR3 sequence is CASRRQGANQPQHF. CDR3 bases: TGTGCCAGCAGAAGACAGGGGGCCAATCAGCCCCAGCATTTT.

The chain couples TRBV18 to TRBJ2-7; 11 bases map to TRBD1. The V gene's germline CDR1 is KGHSH and CDR2 LQKENI. V lost 0 bases and J lost 4; bases outside the gene matches: 2. CDR3 size: 15 residues. The CDR3: CASSPPGQGAYEQYF. The CDR3 nucleotides read TGTGCCAGCTCACCACCTGGACAGGGGGCTTACGAGCAGTACTTC.

This clone occurred once. DNA for the CDR3: TGTGCCAGCAGCCCCCGGGGGGTTTCTGGAAACACCATATATTTT. Its protein product is CASSPRGVSGNTIYF. J is TRBJ1-3 and V is TRBV7-9, with D possibly matching TRBD1 (5 bases). The V end was cut by 5 bases, the J end by 1 base, with 12 bases between. The CDR3 is 15 residues long. Germline CDR1 SEHNR, CDR2 FQNEAQ (reference sequence).